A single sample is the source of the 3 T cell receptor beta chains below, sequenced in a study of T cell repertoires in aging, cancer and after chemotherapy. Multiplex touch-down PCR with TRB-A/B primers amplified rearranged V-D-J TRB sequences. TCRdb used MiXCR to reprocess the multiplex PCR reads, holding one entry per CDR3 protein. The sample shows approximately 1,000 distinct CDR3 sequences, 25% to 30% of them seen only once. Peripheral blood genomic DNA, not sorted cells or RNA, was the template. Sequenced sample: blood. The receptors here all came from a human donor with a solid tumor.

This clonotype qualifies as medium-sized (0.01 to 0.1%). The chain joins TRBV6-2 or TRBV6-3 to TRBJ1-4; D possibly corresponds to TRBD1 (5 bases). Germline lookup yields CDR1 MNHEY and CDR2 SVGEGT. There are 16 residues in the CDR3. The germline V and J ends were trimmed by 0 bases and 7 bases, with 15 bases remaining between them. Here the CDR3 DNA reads TGTGCCAGCAGTTACTCCTCGCCGCAGGGTGGTGAAAAACTGTTTTTT. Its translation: CASSYSSPQGGEKLFF.

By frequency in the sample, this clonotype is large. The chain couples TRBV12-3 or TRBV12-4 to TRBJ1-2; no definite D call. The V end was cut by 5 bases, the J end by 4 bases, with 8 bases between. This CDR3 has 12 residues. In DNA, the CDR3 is TGTGCCAGCAGTGGCAGGATCTATGGCTACACCTTC. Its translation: CASSGRIYGYTF.

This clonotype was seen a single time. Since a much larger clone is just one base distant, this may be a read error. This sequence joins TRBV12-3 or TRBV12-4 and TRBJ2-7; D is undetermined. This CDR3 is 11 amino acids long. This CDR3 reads CASRLRYDQYF. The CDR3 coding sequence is TGTGCCAGCAGGTTGAGGTACGATCAGTACTTC.